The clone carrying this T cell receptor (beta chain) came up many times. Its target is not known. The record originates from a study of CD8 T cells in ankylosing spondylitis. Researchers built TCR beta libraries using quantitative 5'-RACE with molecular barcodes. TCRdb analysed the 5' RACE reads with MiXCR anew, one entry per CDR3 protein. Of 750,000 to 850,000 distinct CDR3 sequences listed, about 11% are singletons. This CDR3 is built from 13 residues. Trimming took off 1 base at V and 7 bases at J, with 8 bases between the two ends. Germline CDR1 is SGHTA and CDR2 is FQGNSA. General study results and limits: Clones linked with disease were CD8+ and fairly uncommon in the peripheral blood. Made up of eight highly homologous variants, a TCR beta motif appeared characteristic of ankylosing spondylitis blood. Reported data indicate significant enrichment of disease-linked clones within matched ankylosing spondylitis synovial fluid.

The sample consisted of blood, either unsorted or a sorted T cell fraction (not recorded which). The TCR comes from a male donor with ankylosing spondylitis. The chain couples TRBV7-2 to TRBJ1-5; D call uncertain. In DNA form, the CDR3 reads TGTGCCAGCAGCTTAGACGGGAGGCAGCCCCAGCATTTT. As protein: CASSLDGRQPQHF.